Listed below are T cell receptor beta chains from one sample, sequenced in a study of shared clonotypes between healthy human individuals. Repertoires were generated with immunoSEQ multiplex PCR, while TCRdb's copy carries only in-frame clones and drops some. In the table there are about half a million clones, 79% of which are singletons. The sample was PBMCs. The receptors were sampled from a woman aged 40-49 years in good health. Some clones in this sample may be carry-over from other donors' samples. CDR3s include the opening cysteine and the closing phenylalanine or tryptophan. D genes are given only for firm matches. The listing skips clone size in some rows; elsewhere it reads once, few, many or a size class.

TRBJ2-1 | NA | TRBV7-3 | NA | TGTGCCAGCAGCTTAATCGGGGCCTCCTACAATGAGCAGTTCTTC | CASSLIGASYNEQFF
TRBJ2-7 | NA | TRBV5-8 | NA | TGTGCCAGCAGCTTGGATGCTGGAACCTACGAGCAGTACTTC | CASSLDAGTYEQYF
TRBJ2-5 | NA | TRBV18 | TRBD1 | TGTGCCAGCTCACACCGGGGGACAGGGCGCCAAGAGACCCAGTACTTC | CASSHRGTGRQETQYF
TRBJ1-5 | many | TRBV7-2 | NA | TGTGCCAGCACAATGGGGGGGGCGTCAGGTCAGCCCCAGCATTTT | CASTMGGASGQPQHF
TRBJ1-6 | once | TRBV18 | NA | TGTGCCAGCTCACTTTCGAGTACCGGGACGGCGAATAATTCACCCCTCCACTTT | CASSLSSTGTANNSPLHF
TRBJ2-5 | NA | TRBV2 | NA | TGTGCCAGCAAAGGGGTCCCACGCACCCAAGAGACCCAGTACTTC | CASKGVPRTQETQYF
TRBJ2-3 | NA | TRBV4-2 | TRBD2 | TGTGCCAGCAGTAACGTTGGTAGCGGGAGAACAGATACGCAGTATTTT | CASSNVGSGRTDTQYF
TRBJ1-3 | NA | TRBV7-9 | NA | TGTGCCAGCAGTATCGACGGCCTCTCTGGAAACACCATATATTTT | CASSIDGLSGNTIYF
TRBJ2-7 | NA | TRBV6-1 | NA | TGTGCCAGCAGTGCCGGGTGGGGAGCGGACTCCTACGAGCAGTACTTC | CASSAGWGADSYEQYF
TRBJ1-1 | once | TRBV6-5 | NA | TGTGCCAGCTGGAGAAGGGGACCTGAAGCTTTCTTT | CASWRRGPEAFF
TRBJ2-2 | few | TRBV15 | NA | TGTGCCACCAGCAGAGATAGGACCACCGGGGAGCTGTTTTTT | CATSRDRTTGELFF
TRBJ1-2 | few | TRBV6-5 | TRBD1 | TGTGCCAGCAGAGGGACAGGGGGCGTCCCTCGCTACACCTTC | CASRGTGGVPRYTF
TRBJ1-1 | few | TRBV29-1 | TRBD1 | TGCAGCGTCACAGGGGGGGACACTGAAGCTTTCTTT | CSVTGGDTEAFF
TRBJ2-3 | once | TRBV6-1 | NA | TGTGCCAGCAGTGAAGCGGCAGACACAGATACGCAGTATTTT | CASSEAADTDTQYF
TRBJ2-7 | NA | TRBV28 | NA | TGTGCCAGCAGTTTGGCTAAGCTAGGCGAGCAGTACTTC | CASSLAKLGEQYF
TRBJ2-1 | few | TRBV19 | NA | TGTGCCAGTAGCAACGATGTACTAGCTCCCAATGAGCAGTTCTTC | CASSNDVLAPNEQFF
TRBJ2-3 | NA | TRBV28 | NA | TGTGCCAGCACCGGAGGGGGGTGGGACCTTCGCACAGATACGCAGTATTTT | CASTGGGWDLRTDTQYF
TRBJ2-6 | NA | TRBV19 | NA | TGTGCCAGTAGTTCCATTAGGTCCGGGGCCAACGTCCTGACTTTC | CASSSIRSGANVLTF
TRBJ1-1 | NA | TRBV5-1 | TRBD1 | TGCGCCAGCAGCTCCGGGACAGGGGATCTCTGGGCTTTCTTT | CASSSGTGDLWAFF
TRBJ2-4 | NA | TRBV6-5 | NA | TGTGCCAGCACACCTTCGGCCAAAAACATTCAGTACTTC | CASTPSAKNIQYF
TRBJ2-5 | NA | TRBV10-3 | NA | TGTGCCATCAGGCCAGGGCACAGGGAGACCCAGTACTTC | CAIRPGHRETQYF
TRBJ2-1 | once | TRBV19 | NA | TGTGCCAGTAGCCTATTTTACAGGGCCCCTGGAAATGAGCAGTTCTTC | CASSLFYRAPGNEQFF
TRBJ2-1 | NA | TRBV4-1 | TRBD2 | TGCGCCAGCGGGCTAGCGGGTGGTAATGAGCAGTTCTTC | CASGLAGGNEQFF
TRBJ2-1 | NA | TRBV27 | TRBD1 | TGTGCCAGCAGTCCTCTGACAGGGGAGTGGAGCAATGAGCAGTTCTTC | CASSPLTGEWSNEQFF
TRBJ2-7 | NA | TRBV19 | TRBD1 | TGTGCCAGTAGCCATGGACAGGGGTCGTTCTACGAGCAGTACTTC | CASSHGQGSFYEQYF
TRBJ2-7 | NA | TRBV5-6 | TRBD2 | TGTGCCAGCAGCTCGGCTAGCGGGAGGCGCTACGAGCAGTACTTC | CASSSASGRRYEQYF
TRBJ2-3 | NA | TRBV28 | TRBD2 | TGTGCCATCAAGCGGGAGAGAGATACGCAGTATTTT | CAIKRERDTQYF
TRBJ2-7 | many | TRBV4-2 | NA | TGTGCCAGCAGCCAAGATCCCGGAGGTGGGTCCTACGAGCAGTACTTC | CASSQDPGGGSYEQYF
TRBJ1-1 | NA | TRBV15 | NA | TGTGCCACCGGTAGAGGTAAGAACACTGAAGCTTTCTTT | CATGRGKNTEAFF
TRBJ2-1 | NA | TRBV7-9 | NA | TGTGCCAGCAGCTTAATACTAATGTCCTACAATGAGCAGTTCTTC | CASSLILMSYNEQFF
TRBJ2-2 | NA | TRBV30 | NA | TGTGCCAGAACTGAAGTGAACACCGGGGAGCTGTTTTTT | CARTEVNTGELFF
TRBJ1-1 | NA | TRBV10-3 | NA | TGTGCCATCAGCACCCCTGGGGGCTTGAATGAAGCTTTCTTT | CAISTPGGLNEAFF
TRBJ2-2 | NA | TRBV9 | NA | TGTGCCAGCAGCGTAGGAGGGAGTGGAACCGGGGAGCTGTTTTTT | CASSVGGSGTGELFF
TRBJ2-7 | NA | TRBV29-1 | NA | TGCAGCGTTGTCGGGTCCACCCTTGGGGGGGAGCAGTACTTC | CSVVGSTLGGEQYF
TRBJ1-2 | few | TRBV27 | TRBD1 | TGTGCCAGCAGAACCAAACAGGGGATGATCGCGGGCTACACCTTC | CASRTKQGMIAGYTF
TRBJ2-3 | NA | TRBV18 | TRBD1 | TGTGCCAGCTCACCCGGGACAGCTAGCACAGATACGCAGTATTTT | CASSPGTASTDTQYF
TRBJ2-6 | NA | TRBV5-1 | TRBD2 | TGCGCCAGCAGCTTTGGACTAGAAACCTCTGGGGCCAACGTCCTGACTTTC | CASSFGLETSGANVLTF
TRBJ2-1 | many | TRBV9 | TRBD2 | TGTGCCAGCAGCTCAAGAGGACTAGCGGGAGCTTTCAATGAGCAGTTCTTC | CASSSRGLAGAFNEQFF
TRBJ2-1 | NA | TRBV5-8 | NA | TGTGCCAGCAGCCGAGACGGGACGTACAATGAGCAGTTCTTC | CASSRDGTYNEQFF
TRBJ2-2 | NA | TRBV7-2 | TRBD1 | TGTGCCAGCAGCTTAGACAGGGGAACCGGGGAGCTGTTTTTT | CASSLDRGTGELFF
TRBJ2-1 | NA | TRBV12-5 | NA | TGTGCTAGTGGCTCCCTGGAGAATGAGCAGTTCTTC | CASGSLENEQFF
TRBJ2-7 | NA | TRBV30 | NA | TGTGCCTGGAACCTACAGGTGTCAGGCTACGAGCAGTACTTC | CAWNLQVSGYEQYF
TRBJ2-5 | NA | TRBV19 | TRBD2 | TGTGCCAGTAGTCGGGGACTAGCCTACCAAGAGACCCAGTACTTC | CASSRGLAYQETQYF
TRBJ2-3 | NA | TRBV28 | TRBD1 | TGTGCCAGCAGTACAACCGGGACAGGGGGCGCAGATACGCAGTATTTT | CASSTTGTGGADTQYF
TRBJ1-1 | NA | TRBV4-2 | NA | TGTGCCAGCAGCCCCGACCCCCTGGAGAACACTGAAGCTTTCTTT | CASSPDPLENTEAFF
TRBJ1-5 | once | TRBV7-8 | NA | TGTGCCAGCAGCTTAGATCGAAACAGGGAGGGACAGCCCCAGCATTTT | CASSLDRNREGQPQHF
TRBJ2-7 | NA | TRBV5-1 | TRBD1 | TGCGCCAGCAGCCAAGACAGGGGAAGCGCCTACGAGCAGTACTTC | CASSQDRGSAYEQYF
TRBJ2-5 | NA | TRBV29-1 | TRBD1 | TGCAGCGTTGAAGAGGGGACAGGTACGGAGACCCAGTACTTC | CSVEEGTGTETQYF
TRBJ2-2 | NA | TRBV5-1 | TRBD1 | TGCGCCAGCAGCTTGGGCGGGACAGGCACCGGGGAGCTGTTTTTT | CASSLGGTGTGELFF
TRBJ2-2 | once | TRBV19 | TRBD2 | TGTGCCAGTAGTACTGGACTAGCGGGAACAGGGGAGCTGTTTTTT | CASSTGLAGTGELFF
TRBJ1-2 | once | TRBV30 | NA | TGTGCCTGGGGAAGTGACTATGGCTACACCTTC | CAWGSDYGYTF
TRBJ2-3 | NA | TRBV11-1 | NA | TGTGCCAGCAGCGAGGGTTTGGATACGCAGTATTTT | CASSEGLDTQYF
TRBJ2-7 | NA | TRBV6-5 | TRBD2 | TGTGCCAGCAGTTACTCGGGGGGGTCCAGCTCCTACGAGCAGTACTTC | CASSYSGGSSSYEQYF
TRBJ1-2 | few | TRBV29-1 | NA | TGCAGCGTTTCCGATCTAAACTATGGCTACACCTTC | CSVSDLNYGYTF
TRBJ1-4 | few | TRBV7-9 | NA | TGTGCCAGCAGCCCCGCGGCAGTCGAAAAACTGTTTTTT | CASSPAAVEKLFF
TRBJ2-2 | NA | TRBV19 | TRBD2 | TGTGCCAGCAGTAGTTCAGCGGGAGTCGGGGAGCTGTTTTTT | CASSSSAGVGELFF
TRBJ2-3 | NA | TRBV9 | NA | TGTGCCAGCAGCGTAGGGGTTAAGGGCGGCCGTAGCACAGATACGCAGTATTTT | CASSVGVKGGRSTDTQYF
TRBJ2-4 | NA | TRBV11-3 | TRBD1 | TGTGCCAGCAGCACCGGGACAGGGAAAAGGGACATTCAGTACTTC | CASSTGTGKRDIQYF
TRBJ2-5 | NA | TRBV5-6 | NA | TGTGCCAGCAGCTTGGGGCAAGAGACCCAGTACTTC | CASSLGQETQYF